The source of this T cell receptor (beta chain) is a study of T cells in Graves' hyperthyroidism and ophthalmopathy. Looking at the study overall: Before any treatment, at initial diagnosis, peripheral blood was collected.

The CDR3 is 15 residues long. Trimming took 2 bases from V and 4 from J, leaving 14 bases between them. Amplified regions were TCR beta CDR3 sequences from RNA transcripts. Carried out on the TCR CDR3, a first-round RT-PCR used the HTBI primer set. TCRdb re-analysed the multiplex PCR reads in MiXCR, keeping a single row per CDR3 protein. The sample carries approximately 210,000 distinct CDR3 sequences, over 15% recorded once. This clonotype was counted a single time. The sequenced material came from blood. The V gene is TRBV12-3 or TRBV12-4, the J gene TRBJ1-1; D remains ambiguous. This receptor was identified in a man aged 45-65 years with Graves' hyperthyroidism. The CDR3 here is CASSLSEREGTEAFF. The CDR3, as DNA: TGTGCCAGCAGTTTATCCGAGCGGGAGGGCACTGAAGCTTTCTTT.